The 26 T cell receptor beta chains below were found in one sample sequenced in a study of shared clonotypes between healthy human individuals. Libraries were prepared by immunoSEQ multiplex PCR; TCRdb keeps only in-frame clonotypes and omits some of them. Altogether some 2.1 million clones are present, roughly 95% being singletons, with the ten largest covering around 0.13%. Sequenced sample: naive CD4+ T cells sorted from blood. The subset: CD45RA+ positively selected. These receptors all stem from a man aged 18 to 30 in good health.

CDR3 protein: CASSYQRGGGYEQYF. The CDR3 bases are TGTGCCAGCAGTTACCAGCGGGGGGGCGGGTACGAGCAGTACTTC. The V gene is TRBV6-5, the J gene TRBJ2-7; 10 positions match TRBD2. CDR1 is MNHEY, CDR2 SVGAGI, per germline. The CDR3 is 15 amino acids. The V gene end was trimmed by 2 bases and the J gene end by 4 bases; junction bases not matched to a gene: 5.

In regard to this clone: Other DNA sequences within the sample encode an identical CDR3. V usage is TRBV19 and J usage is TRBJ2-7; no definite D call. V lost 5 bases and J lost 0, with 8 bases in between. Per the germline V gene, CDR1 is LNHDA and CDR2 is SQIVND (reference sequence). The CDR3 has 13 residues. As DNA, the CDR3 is TGTGCCAGTAGTGTCGGGTCCTCCTACGAGCAGTACTTC. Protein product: CASSVGSSYEQYF.

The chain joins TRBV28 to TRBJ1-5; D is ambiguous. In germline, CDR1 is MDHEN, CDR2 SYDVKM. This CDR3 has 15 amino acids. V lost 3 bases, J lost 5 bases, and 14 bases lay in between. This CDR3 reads CASSFLRTGDQPQHF. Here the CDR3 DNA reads TGTGCCAGCAGTTTTCTTCGAACGGGAGATCAGCCCCAGCATTTT.

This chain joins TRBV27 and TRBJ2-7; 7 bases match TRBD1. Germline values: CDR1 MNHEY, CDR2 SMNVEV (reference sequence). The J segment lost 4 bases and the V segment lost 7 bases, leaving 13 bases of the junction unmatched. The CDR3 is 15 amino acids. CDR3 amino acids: CASTRETGNRYEQYF. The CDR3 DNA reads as TGTGCCAGCACCCGAGAGACAGGGAATAGATACGAGCAGTACTTC.

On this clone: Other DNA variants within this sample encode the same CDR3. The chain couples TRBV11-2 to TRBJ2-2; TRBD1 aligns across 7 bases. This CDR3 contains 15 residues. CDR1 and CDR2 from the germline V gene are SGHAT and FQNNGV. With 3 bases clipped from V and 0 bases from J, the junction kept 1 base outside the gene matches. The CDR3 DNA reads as TGTGCCAGCAGCTTGGGGACAGCGAACACCGGGGAGCTGTTTTTT. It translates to CASSLGTANTGELFF.

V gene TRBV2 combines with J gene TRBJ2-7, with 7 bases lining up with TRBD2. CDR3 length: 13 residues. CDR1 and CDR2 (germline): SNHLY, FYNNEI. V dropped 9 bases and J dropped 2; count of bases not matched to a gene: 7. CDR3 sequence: CASKRDSPYEQYF. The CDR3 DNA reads TGTGCCAGTAAGCGGGACTCACCCTACGAGCAGTACTTC.

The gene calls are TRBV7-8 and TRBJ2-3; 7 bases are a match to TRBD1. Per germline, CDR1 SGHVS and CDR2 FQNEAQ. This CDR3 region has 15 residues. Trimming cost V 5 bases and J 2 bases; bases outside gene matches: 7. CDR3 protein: CASSLGTVFTDTQYF. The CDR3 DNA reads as TGTGCCAGCAGCCTAGGGACAGTATTCACAGATACGCAGTATTTT.

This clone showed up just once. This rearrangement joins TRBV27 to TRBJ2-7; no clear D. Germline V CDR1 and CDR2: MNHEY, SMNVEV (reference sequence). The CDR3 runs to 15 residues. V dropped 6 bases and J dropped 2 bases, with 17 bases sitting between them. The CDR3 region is CASSPPRGSTYEQYF. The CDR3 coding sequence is TGTGCCAGCAGCCCCCCCCGCGGCAGTACCTACGAGCAGTACTTC.

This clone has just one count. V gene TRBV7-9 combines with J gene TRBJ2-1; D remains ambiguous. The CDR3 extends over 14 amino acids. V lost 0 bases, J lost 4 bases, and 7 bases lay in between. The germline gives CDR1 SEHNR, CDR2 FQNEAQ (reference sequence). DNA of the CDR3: TGTGCCAGCAGCTTAGCGCAAGAGTACAATGAGCAGTTCTTC. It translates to CASSLAQEYNEQFF.

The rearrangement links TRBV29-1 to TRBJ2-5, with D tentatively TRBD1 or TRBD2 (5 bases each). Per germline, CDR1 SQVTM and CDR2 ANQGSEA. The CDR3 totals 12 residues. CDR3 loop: CTLDGGQETQYF. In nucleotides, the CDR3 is TGCACCTTGGATGGGGGACAAGAGACCCAGTACTTC. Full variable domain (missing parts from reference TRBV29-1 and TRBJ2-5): SAVISQKPSRDICQRGTSLTIQCQVDSQVTMMFWYRQQPGQSLTLIATANQGSEATYESGFVIDKFPISRPNLTFSTLTVSNMSPEDSSIYLCTLDGGQETQYFGPGTRLLVL.

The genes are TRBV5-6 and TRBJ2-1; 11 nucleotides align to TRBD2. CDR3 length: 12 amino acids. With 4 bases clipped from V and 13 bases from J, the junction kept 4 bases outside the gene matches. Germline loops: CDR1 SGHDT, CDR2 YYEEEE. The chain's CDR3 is CASSQGLAVQFF. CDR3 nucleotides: TGTGCCAGCAGCCAGGGACTAGCGGTACAGTTCTTC.

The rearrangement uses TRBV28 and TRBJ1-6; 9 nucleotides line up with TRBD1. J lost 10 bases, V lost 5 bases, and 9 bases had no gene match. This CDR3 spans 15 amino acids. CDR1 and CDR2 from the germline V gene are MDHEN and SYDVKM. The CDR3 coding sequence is TGTGCCAGCAGTCCCCAAAGGACAGGGGTCTCACCCCTCCACTTT. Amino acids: CASSPQRTGVSPLHF.

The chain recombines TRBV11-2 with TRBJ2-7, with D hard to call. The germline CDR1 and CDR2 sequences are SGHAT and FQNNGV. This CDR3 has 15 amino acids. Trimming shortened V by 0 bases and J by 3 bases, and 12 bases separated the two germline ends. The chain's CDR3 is CASSLDDLPGYEQYF. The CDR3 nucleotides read TGTGCCAGCAGCTTAGACGACCTCCCGGGCTACGAGCAGTACTTC.

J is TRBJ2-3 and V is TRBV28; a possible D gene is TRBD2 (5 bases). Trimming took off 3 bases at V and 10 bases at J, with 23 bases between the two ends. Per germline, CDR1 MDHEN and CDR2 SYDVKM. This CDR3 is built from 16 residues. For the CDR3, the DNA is TGTGCCAGCAGTTTCCTCGACGATCGTGAGCGGCGTGCGCAGTATTTT. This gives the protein CASSFLDDRERRAQYF.

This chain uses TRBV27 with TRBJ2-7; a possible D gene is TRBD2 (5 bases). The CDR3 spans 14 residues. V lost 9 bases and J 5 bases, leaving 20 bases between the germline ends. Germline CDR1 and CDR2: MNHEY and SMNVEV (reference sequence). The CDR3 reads CASTPRGFGHEQYF. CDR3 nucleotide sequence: TGTGCCAGTACCCCCCGCGGGTTCGGGCACGAGCAGTACTTC.

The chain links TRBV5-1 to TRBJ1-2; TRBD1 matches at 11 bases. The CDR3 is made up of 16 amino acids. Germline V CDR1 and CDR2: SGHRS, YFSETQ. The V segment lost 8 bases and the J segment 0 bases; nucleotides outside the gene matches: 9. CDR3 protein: CARDRGPRLANYGYTF. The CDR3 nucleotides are TGCGCCAGGGACAGGGGGCCGAGACTAGCTAACTATGGCTACACCTTC.

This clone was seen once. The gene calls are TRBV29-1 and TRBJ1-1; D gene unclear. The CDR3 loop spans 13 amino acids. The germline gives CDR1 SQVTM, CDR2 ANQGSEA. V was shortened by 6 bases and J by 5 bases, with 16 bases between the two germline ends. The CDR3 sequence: CSVASTAGTEAFF. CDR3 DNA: TGCAGCGTCGCGAGTACCGCCGGGACTGAAGCTTTCTTT.

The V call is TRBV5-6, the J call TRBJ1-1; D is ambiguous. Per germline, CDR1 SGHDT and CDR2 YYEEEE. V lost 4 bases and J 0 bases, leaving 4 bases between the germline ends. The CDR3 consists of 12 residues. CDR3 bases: TGTGCCAGCAGCCTCATGAACACTGAAGCTTTCTTT. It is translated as CASSLMNTEAFF.

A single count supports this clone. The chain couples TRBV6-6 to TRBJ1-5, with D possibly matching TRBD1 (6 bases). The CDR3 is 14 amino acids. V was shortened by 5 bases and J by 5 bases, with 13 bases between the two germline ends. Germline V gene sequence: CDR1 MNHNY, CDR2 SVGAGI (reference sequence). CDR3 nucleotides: TGTGCCAGCAGTAACCGGGACAAGTATCAGCCCCAGCATTTT. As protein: CASSNRDKYQPQHF.

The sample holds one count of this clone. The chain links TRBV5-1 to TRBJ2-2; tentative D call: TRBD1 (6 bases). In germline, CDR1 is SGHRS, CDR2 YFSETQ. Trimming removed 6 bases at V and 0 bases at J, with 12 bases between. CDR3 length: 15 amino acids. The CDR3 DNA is TGCGCCAGCACCTCTGGGGGCGCGAACACCGGGGAGCTGTTTTTT. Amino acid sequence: CASTSGGANTGELFF.

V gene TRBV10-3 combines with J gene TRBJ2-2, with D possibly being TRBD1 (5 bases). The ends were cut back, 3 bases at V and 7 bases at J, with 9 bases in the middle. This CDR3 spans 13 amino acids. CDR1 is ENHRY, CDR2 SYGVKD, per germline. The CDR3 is CAISEQVVGELFF. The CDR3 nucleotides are TGTGCCATCAGTGAACAGGTGGTCGGGGAGCTGTTTTTT.

CDR3 nucleotides: TGTGCCAGCAGCTCCCCGGGGGCGGGGTGGCGGGAGACCCAGTACTTC. Its translation is CASSSPGAGWRETQYF. The chain couples TRBV11-2 to TRBJ2-5; D tentatively fits TRBD1 or TRBD2 (6 bases each). The length of the CDR3 is 16 residues. Deletions cut 4 bases from V and 5 bases from J, with 20 bases between. Looked up from germline, CDR1 is SGHAT and CDR2 is FQNNGV.

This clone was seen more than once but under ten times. The CDR3 bases are TGCACCAGCAGCCAAGAACCGGGACTAGCGGGGCCCGGGGAGCTGTTTTTT. Translated, it gives CTSSQEPGLAGPGELFF. J is TRBJ2-2 and V is TRBV1; no check of the table's D call, TRBD2, against the DNA was made. TRBV1 is tagged as a pseudogene. This CDR3 is built from 17 residues.

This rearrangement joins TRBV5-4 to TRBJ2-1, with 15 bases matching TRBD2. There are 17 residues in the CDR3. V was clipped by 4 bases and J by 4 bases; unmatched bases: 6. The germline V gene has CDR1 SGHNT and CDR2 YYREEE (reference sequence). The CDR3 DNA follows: TGTGCCAGCAGCCCAGGGACTAGCGGGAGGCGTTACAATGAGCAGTTCTTC. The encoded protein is CASSPGTSGRRYNEQFF.

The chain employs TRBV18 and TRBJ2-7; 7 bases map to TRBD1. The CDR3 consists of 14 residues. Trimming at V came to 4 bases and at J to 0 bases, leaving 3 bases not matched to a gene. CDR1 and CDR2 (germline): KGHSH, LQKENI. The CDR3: CASSRDSSSYEQYF. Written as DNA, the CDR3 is TGTGCCAGCTCACGGGACAGCAGCTCCTACGAGCAGTACTTC.

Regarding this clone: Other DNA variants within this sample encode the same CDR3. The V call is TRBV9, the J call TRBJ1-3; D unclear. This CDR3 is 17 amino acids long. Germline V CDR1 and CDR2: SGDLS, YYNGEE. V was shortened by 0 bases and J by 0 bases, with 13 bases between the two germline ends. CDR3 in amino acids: CASSVDGGSGSGNTIYF. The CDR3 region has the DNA TGTGCCAGCAGCGTAGATGGAGGGTCTGGCTCTGGAAACACCATATATTTT.